These 7 T cell receptor beta chains originate from one sample sequenced in a study of blood T cell repertoires in COVID-19. The protocol was immunoSEQ multiplex PCR, while the TCRdb copy is restricted to in-frame clones and leaves out a portion. The profile shows about 95,000 clones, 90% to 95% of them singletons. Sequencing was performed on peripheral blood. The source of these receptors is a woman between 45 and 60 years old in a cohort sampled during active COVID-19.

The chain employs TRBV19 and TRBJ2-5; a weak D match, TRBD2 (5 bases). From germline, CDR1 is LNHDA and CDR2 SQIVND (reference sequence). The CDR3 spans 13 residues. V lost 4 bases and J 3 bases, leaving 9 bases between the germline ends. The CDR3 nucleotides read TGTGCCAGTAGTAATGGACTCGAAGAGACCCAGTACTTC. Translation gives CASSNGLEETQYF.

The chain joins TRBV5-1 to TRBJ2-7; TRBD2 matches at 10 bases. CDR3 length: 18 residues. Germline V gene sequence: CDR1 SGHRS, CDR2 YFSETQ. V lost 0 bases, J lost 0 bases, and 9 bases stayed unmatched. The DNA of the CDR3 is TGCGCCAGCAGCTTGGACAGGGGGACTAGCGTAATCTCCTACGAGCAGTACTTC. Translating it yields CASSLDRGTSVISYEQYF.

J is TRBJ2-2 and V is TRBV4-1; D is ambiguous. Trimming removed 0 bases at V and 6 bases at J, with 11 bases between. The CDR3 loop spans 15 amino acids. Germline-derived CDR1 and CDR2 are MGHRA and YSYEKL. The CDR3 nucleotides read TGCGCCAGCAGCCAAGATCAGTCGTTCCCCGGGGAGCTGTTTTTT. Its protein product is CASSQDQSFPGELFF.

The chain combines TRBV11-2 with TRBJ2-7, with TRBD2 matching 7 bases. CDR3 length: 15 amino acids. J gave up 1 base and V 1 base, and 4 bases lay outside the gene matches. Germline loops: CDR1 SGHAT, CDR2 FQNNGV. The CDR3 sequence is CASSLAGRESYEQYF. The CDR3 region has the DNA TGTGCCAGCAGCTTAGCGGGGCGGGAGTCCTACGAGCAGTACTTC. The complete variable domain, with remaining parts taken from reference TRBV11-2 and TRBJ2-7, reads EAGVAQSPRYKIIEKRQSVAFWCNPISGHATLYWYQQILGQGPKLLIQFQNNGVVDDSQLPKDRFSAERLKGVDSTLKIQPAKLEDSAVYLCASSLAGRESYEQYFGPGTRLTVT.

V usage is TRBV18 and J usage is TRBJ2-1; no clear D gene. CDR3 length: 17 residues. V dropped 2 bases and J dropped 0 bases, with 14 bases sitting between them. In germline, CDR1 is KGHSH, CDR2 LQKENI. The CDR3 DNA reads as TGTGCCAGCTCACCAGTCGCCGGGTCCGGCTCCTACAATGAGCAGTTCTTC. It codes for CASSPVAGSGSYNEQFF. Full variable domain (outside the CDR3, taken from reference TRBV18 and TRBJ2-1): NAGVMQNPRHLVRRRGQEARLRCSPMKGHSHVYWYRQLPEEGLKFMVYLQKENIIDESGMPKERFSAEFPKEGPSILRIQQVVRGDSAAYFCASSPVAGSGSYNEQFFGPGTRLTVL.

This rearrangement joins TRBV7-6 to TRBJ2-3; TRBD2 agrees at 8 bases. The CDR3 totals 15 residues. Germline trimming cut 4 bases from V and 1 base from J; bases unmatched to any gene: 4. Germline-derived CDR1 and CDR2 are SGHVS and FNYEAQ. This CDR3 reads CASSSVSGGTDTQYF. The DNA for the CDR3 is TGTGCCAGCAGCTCCGTTAGCGGGGGCACAGATACGCAGTATTTT.

This clone was seen more than once but under ten times. The V and J genes are TRBV6-7 and TRBJ1-3; D possibly corresponds to TRBD1 (5 bases). TRBV6-7 qualifies as an ORF whose function is uncertain. Trimming pared 5 bases from V and 4 bases from J, leaving 18 bases between. The CDR3 runs 16 residues. CDR3 residues: CASSNGKAGSGNTIYF. Here the CDR3 DNA reads TGTGCCAGCAGTAACGGCAAGGCAGGGTCGGGAAACACCATATATTTT.